These T cell receptor beta chains were read from a single sample in a study of vaccination effects on CD4 cells after COVID-19. These TCRs' antigens remain unknown. Sequenced by immunoSEQ multiplex PCR; TCRdb stores in-frame clones only, minus some. Here the sample spans roughly 41,000 clones, 65% to 80% being singletons. Sequences were derived from CD4+ T cells from PBMCs cultured with HCoV-OC43 spike peptides, sampled after COVID-19 vaccination. Receptors were obtained from a human donor who received a COVID-19 vaccine. Each CDR3 is given with its conserved first and last residue. The D gene is left open where the match is weak. Size is stated for part of the rows, as once, few or many counts, or as a class when the clone is expanded.

V gene,D gene,J gene,clone size,CDR3 protein,CDR3 DNA
TRBV18,.,TRBJ1-4,few,CASSPTGTSPTNEKLFF,TGTGCCAGCTCACCCACGGGGACGTCTCCAACTAATGAAAAACTGTTTTTT
TRBV4-1,TRBD1,TRBJ1-5,.,CASSPVTGTGSNQPQHF,TGCGCCAGCAGCCCCGTAACCGGGACAGGGAGCAATCAGCCCCAGCATTTT
TRBV29-1,TRBD1,TRBJ1-1,.,CSVAYRGRGVDTEAFF,TGCAGCGTTGCTTACAGGGGGCGCGGGGTTGACACTGAAGCTTTCTTT
TRBV7-2,.,TRBJ1-6,.,CASSSDASSYNSPLHF,TGTGCCAGCAGCTCGGACGCGAGCTCCTATAATTCACCCCTCCACTTT
TRBV5-1,.,TRBJ1-6,.,CASSLTGTRDSPLHF,TGCGCCAGCAGCTTGACAGGGACGCGGGACTCACCCCTCCACTTT
TRBV29-1,TRBD1,TRBJ1-2,.,CSVERTGANGYTF,TGCAGCGTTGAAAGGACAGGGGCGAATGGCTACACCTTC
TRBV19,.,TRBJ1-3,.,CASRGPGNTIYF,TGTGCCAGTAGGGGGCCTGGAAACACCATATATTTT
TRBV11-2,.,TRBJ2-1,.,CASTGASGAAFYNEQFF,TGTGCCAGCACCGGAGCCTCCGGCGCAGCCTTCTACAATGAGCAGTTCTTC
TRBV5-1,TRBD1,TRBJ2-7,.,CASSSQTGGYEQYF,TGCGCCAGCAGCTCCCAGACAGGGGGCTACGAGCAGTACTTC
TRBV7-2,.,TRBJ2-5,.,CASSSLGAILQETQYF,TGTGCCAGCAGCTCCCTCGGGGCCATCCTCCAAGAGACCCAGTACTTC
TRBV12-3/TRBV12-4,.,TRBJ2-2,once,CASSLELTGELFF,TGTGCCAGCAGTTTAGAACTCACCGGGGAGCTGTTTTTT
TRBV9,.,TRBJ2-5,.,CASSVDRGGAETQYF,TGTGCCAGCAGCGTCGACAGGGGAGGGGCGGAGACCCAGTACTTC
TRBV5-6,.,TRBJ2-3,.,CASSPFSTDTQYF,TGTGCCAGCAGCCCCTTTAGCACAGATACGCAGTATTTT
TRBV9,TRBD2,TRBJ2-1,.,CASSVAPGLAADNEQFF,TGTGCCAGCAGCGTAGCTCCCGGACTAGCGGCTGACAATGAGCAGTTCTTC
TRBV7-9,TRBD1,TRBJ1-2,.,CASSLAPQGGSGYTF,TGTGCCAGCAGCTTAGCTCCCCAGGGGGGCTCTGGCTACACCTTC
TRBV4-1,.,TRBJ2-5,few,CASSQASRLGQETQYF,TGCGCCAGCAGCCAAGCTTCGAGACTCGGGCAAGAGACCCAGTACTTC
TRBV2,.,TRBJ1-2,.,CASSVSGGNYGYTF,TGTGCCAGCAGTGTATCAGGCGGCAACTATGGCTACACCTTC
TRBV6-1,.,TRBJ1-4,.,CASSEGTANEKLFF,TGTGCCAGCAGTGAAGGGACAGCGAATGAAAAACTGTTTTTT
TRBV2,TRBD1,TRBJ2-7,.,CASSLDRGRSYEQYF,TGTGCCAGCAGTTTAGACAGGGGCCGATCCTACGAGCAGTACTTC
TRBV11-2,TRBD1,TRBJ1-6,once,CASSLGQGGNSPLHF,TGTGCCAGCAGCTTAGGACAGGGGGGTAATTCACCCCTCCACTTT
TRBV18,.,TRBJ2-5,.,CASLYSRITGFQETQYF,TGTGCCAGCTTGTACTCCCGAATTACAGGATTTCAAGAGACCCAGTACTTC
TRBV7-7,.,TRBJ2-5,.,CASSLGRLLEQETQYF,TGTGCCAGCAGCTTAGGACGGTTGCTCGAACAAGAGACCCAGTACTTC
TRBV9,.,TRBJ1-1,.,CASSAEGGVTEAFF,TGTGCCAGCAGCGCAGAAGGGGGTGTCACTGAAGCTTTCTTT
TRBV10-1,TRBD2,TRBJ2-4,.,CASSERTSLGGIQYF,TGCGCCAGCAGTGAGAGGACTTCCCTGGGGGGGATTCAGTACTTC
TRBV5-1,.,TRBJ2-5,.,CASSFSGTRETQYF,TGCGCCAGCAGCTTCTCCGGGACTCGAGAGACCCAGTACTTC
TRBV2,TRBD1,TRBJ1-1,.,CASIRQGANTEAFF,TGTGCCAGCATCCGACAGGGGGCGAACACTGAAGCTTTCTTT
TRBV5-4,.,TRBJ2-7,.,CASSGAVPYEQYF,TGTGCCAGCAGCGGTGCGGTGCCCTACGAGCAGTACTTC
TRBV6-1,.,TRBJ1-5,.,CASSDPVRQNQPQHF,TGTGCCAGCAGTGACCCGGTCAGACAAAATCAGCCCCAGCATTTT
TRBV7-2,.,TRBJ1-3,.,CASSLTGSGNTIYF,TGTGCCAGCAGCTTAACGGGATCCGGAAACACCATATATTTT
TRBV2,.,TRBJ2-3,.,CASSEEDCGYF,TGTGCCAGCAGTGAAGAGGATTGTGGATATTTT
TRBV4-2,.,TRBJ2-2,.,CASSQDRTAIGGELFF,TGTGCCAGCAGCCAAGATAGGACGGCGATTGGCGGGGAGCTGTTTTTT
TRBV7-6,TRBD1,TRBJ1-3,.,CASSLVGQGTGNTIYF,TGTGCCAGCAGCTTAGTGGGACAGGGGACAGGAAACACCATATATTTT
TRBV25-1,.,TRBJ2-7,.,CASSEAGVSNYEQYF,TGTGCCAGCAGTGAAGCCGGAGTTTCTAACTACGAGCAGTACTTC
TRBV29-1,TRBD2,TRBJ2-3,.,CSGSGTSPDTQYF,TGCAGCGGATCCGGGACTAGCCCAGATACGCAGTATTTT
TRBV7-9,TRBD2,TRBJ2-4,.,CASSHHRGGDLAKNIQYF,TGTGCCAGCAGCCACCATCGGGGAGGGGATCTAGCCAAAAACATTCAGTACTTC
TRBV5-4,TRBD2,TRBJ2-2,.,CASSLLGGGRPNTGELFF,TGTGCCAGCAGCTTGCTCGGAGGCGGGAGGCCCAACACCGGGGAGCTGTTTTTT
TRBV5-6,TRBD1,TRBJ1-2,.,CASSPTGLGYGYTF,TGTGCCAGCAGCCCGACAGGGTTGGGGTATGGCTACACCTTC
TRBV19,.,TRBJ1-5,.,CASSLQRMRGNQPQHF,TGTGCCAGTAGCCTACAAAGGATGCGGGGCAATCAGCCCCAGCATTTT
TRBV7-2,TRBD1,TRBJ1-2,.,CASSPPTGHYGYTF,TGTGCCAGCAGCCCACCGACAGGGCACTATGGCTACACCTTC
TRBV11-2,.,TRBJ2-1,.,CASSSVEGSYNEQFF,TGTGCCAGCTCCTCGGTCGAGGGGTCCTACAATGAGCAGTTCTTC
TRBV2,.,TRBJ1-1,few,CASSEQPQLNTEAFF,TGTGCCAGCAGTGAACAGCCGCAGTTGAACACTGAAGCTTTCTTT
TRBV5-1,TRBD2,TRBJ2-5,.,CASSYTGSGVQETQYF,TGCGCCAGCAGCTATACGGGTAGCGGGGTCCAAGAGACCCAGTACTTC
TRBV7-8,TRBD1,TRBJ1-1,few,CASSPDRGYTEAFF,TGTGCCAGCAGCCCCGACAGGGGGTACACTGAAGCTTTCTTT
TRBV19,.,TRBJ1-2,.,CASAEARYGYTF,TGTGCCAGTGCAGAAGCTCGCTATGGCTACACCTTC
TRBV7-9,TRBD1,TRBJ1-5,.,CASSTDRTLQHF,TGTGCCAGCAGCACGGACAGGACTCTCCAGCATTTT
TRBV6-5,.,TRBJ2-7,.,CASSYGVNYEQYF,TGTGCCAGCAGTTACGGAGTTAACTACGAGCAGTACTTC
TRBV24-1,TRBD2,TRBJ2-3,.,CATSGLPSGGASDTQYF,TGTGCCACCAGTGGACTCCCTAGCGGGGGGGCCTCTGATACGCAGTATTTT
TRBV6-2/TRBV6-3,TRBD2,TRBJ2-3,.,CASSYRRLAPLGTDTQYF,TGTGCCAGCAGTTATAGGAGACTAGCACCACTAGGCACAGATACGCAGTATTTT
TRBV27,.,TRBJ2-1,once,CASSFYRDSANEQFF,TGTGCCAGCAGTTTTTACAGGGATTCTGCCAATGAGCAGTTCTTC
TRBV12-3/TRBV12-4,TRBD1,TRBJ2-3,.,CASSLGDRDTQYF,TGTGCCAGCAGTTTAGGGGACAGAGATACGCAGTATTTT
TRBV24-1,TRBD2,TRBJ2-1,.,CATSEAGGRGNEQFF,TGTGCCACCAGTGAGGCTGGCGGGAGGGGGAATGAGCAGTTCTTC
TRBV12-5,.,TRBJ1-2,.,CASGLGRGGGESYGYTF,TGTGCTAGTGGTTTAGGTCGGGGCGGGGGCGAGAGTTATGGCTACACCTTC
TRBV27,.,TRBJ2-4,once,CASSRVGAENIQYF,TGTGCCAGCTCCCGAGTGGGGGCGGAAAACATTCAGTACTTC
TRBV5-1,.,TRBJ1-5,.,CASSLDGSYSNQPQHF,TGCGCCAGCAGCTTGGATGGCTCCTATAGCAATCAGCCCCAGCATTTT
TRBV3-1/TRBV3-2,.,TRBJ1-5,.,CASSQDFGGHQPQHF,TGTGCCAGCAGCCAAGATTTCGGGGGCCATCAGCCCCAGCATTTT
TRBV29-1,.,TRBJ1-6,.,CSVRAVRNSPLHF,TGCAGCGTCCGGGCAGTTAGAAATTCACCCCTCCACTTT
TRBV5-4,.,TRBJ2-7,few,CASSPAAGYEQYF,TGTGCCAGCAGTCCCGCGGCAGGCTACGAGCAGTACTTC
TRBV20-1,.,TRBJ2-3,medium-sized,CSAPVGDTQYF,TGCAGTGCGCCAGTTGGAGATACGCAGTATTTT